These T cell receptor beta chains were read from a single sample in a study of blood T cell repertoires in COVID-19. Produced via immunoSEQ multiplex PCR; TCRdb's table is partial and in-frame only. This table holds some 93,000 clones, more than 75% found once. The sample consisted of peripheral blood. The source is a man aged 50 to 60 with acute or convalescent COVID-19. The CDR3 runs from the conserved cysteine through the conserved F or W. A D gene is named only where the DNA matches it firmly. Not all rows give a size; the values are once, few, many and, for expanded clones, a class.

>NA|TRBJ2-2|TRBV2|NA
CASRLQGNTGELFF
TGTGCCAGCAGATTACAGGGAAACACCGGGGAGCTGTTTTTT
>NA|TRBJ2-7|TRBV2|NA
CASTRTERTYEQYF
TGTGCCAGCACTCGGACTGAAAGAACCTACGAGCAGTACTTC
>TRBD2|TRBJ2-1|TRBV24-1|NA
CATSEGLAGGNEQFF
TGTGCCACCAGCGAGGGACTAGCGGGAGGCAATGAGCAGTTCTTC
>NA|TRBJ2-1|TRBV9|NA
CASSVAGSYNEQFF
TGTGCCAGCAGCGTAGCGGGTTCCTACAATGAGCAGTTCTTC
>TRBD1|TRBJ2-7|TRBV6-4|NA
CASSAADRDSSYEQYF
TGTGCCAGCAGTGCAGCGGACAGGGACAGCTCCTACGAGCAGTACTTC
>NA|TRBJ2-3|TRBV6-8|NA
CASQAGFTDTQYF
TGTGCCAGCCAGGCGGGGTTCACAGATACGCAGTATTTT
>TRBD2|TRBJ2-1|TRBV15|NA
CATSRDRTSGRFGEQFF
TGTGCCACCAGCAGAGATCGGACTAGCGGGAGATTTGGTGAGCAGTTCTTC
>NA|TRBJ2-1|TRBV18|NA
CASSPLAPGSYNEQFF
TGTGCCAGCTCACCACTAGCCCCGGGCTCCTACAATGAGCAGTTCTTC
>NA|TRBJ1-1|TRBV28|few
CASSPLGGRRTEAFF
TGTGCCAGCAGTCCCCTAGGCGGGCGGCGTACTGAAGCTTTCTTT
>NA|TRBJ1-5|TRBV5-1|NA
CASSPWWGENQPQHF
TGCGCCAGCAGCCCCTGGTGGGGGGAGAATCAGCCCCAGCATTTT